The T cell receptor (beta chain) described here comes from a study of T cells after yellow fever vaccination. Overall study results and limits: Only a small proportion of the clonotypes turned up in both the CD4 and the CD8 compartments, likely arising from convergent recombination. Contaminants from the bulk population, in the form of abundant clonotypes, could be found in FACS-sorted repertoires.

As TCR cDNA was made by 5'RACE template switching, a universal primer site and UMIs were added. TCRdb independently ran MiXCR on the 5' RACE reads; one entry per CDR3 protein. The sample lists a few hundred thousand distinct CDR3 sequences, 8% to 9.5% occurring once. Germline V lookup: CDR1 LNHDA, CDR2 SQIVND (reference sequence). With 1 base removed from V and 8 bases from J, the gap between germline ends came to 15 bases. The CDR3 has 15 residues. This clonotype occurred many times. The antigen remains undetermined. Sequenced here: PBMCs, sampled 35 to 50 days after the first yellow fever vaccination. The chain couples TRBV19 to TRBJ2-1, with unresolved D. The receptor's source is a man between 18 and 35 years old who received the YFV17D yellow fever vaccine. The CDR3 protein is CASSIVGYRFDEQFF. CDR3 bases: TGTGCCAGTAGTATAGTCGGGTATCGGTTCGATGAGCAGTTCTTC.